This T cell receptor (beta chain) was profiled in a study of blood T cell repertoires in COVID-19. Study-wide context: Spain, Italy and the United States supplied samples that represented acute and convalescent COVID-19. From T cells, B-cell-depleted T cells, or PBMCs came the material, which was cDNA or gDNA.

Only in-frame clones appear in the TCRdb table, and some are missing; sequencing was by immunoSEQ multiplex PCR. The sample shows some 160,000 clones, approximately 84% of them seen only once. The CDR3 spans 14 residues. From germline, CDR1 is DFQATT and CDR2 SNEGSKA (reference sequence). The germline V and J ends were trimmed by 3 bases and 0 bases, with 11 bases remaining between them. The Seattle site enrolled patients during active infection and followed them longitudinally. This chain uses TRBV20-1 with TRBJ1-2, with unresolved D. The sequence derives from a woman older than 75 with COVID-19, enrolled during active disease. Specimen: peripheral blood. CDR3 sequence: CSASRQVSNYGYTF. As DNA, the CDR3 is TGCAGTGCTAGTCGGCAGGTGTCTAACTATGGCTACACCTTC.